This TCR beta chain was sequenced in a study of OX40 agonist ivuxolimab in advanced cancers. Study at large: Three patients got partial responses; one had hepatocellular carcinoma and two had cutaneous melanoma.

The table came from immunoSEQ multiplex PCR; TCRdb's copy has only in-frame clones and leaves some out. The table records approximately 42,000 clones, 75% to 90% of them present only once. Only one count was recorded for this clone. V lost 5 bases and J lost 0, with 11 bases in between. The length of the CDR3 is 14 residues. CDR1 MNHEY and CDR2 SVGAGI come from the germline V gene. Patients were ruled out by autoimmune disease history or systemic immunosuppression. This receptor was obtained from an adult with an advanced solid tumor such as melanoma, head and neck, liver or kidney cancer. Sample: CD4+ or CD8+ T cells sorted from blood, taken in a trial of the OX40 agonist ivuxolimab. The chain joins TRBV6-5 to TRBJ2-7; no firm D call. CDR3 in amino acids: CASSIVRGSYEQYF. Written as DNA, the CDR3 is TGTGCCAGCAGTATAGTCCGCGGCTCCTACGAGCAGTACTTC.